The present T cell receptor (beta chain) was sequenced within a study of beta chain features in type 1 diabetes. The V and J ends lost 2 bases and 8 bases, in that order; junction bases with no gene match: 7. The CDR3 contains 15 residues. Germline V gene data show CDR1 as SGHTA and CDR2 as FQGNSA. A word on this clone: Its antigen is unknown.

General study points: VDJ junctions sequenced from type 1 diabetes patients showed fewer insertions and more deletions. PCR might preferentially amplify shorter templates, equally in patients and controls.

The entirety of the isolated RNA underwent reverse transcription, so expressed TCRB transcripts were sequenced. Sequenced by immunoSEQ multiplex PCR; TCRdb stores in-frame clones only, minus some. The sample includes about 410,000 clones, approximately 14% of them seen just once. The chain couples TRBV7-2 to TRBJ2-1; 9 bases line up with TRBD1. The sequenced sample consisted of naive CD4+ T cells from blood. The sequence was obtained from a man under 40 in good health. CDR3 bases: TGTGCCAGCAGCTTACGCACAGGGGGCAGTTATGAGCAGTTCTTC. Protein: CASSLRTGGSYEQFF. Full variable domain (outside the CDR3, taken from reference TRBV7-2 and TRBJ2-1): GAGVSQSPSNKVTEKGKDVELRCDPISGHTALYWYRQSLGQGLEFLIYFQGNSAPDKSGLPSDRFSAERTGGSVSTLTIQRTQQEDSAVYLCASSLRTGGSYEQFFGPGTRLTVL.